This TCR beta chain was found in a study of OX40 agonist ivuxolimab in advanced cancers. Findings of the study overall: On average, CD8+ T cells showed a greater number of expanded clones than CD4+.

Assay: immunoSEQ multiplex PCR; the TCRdb copy retains only in-frame clones and omits some. The repertoire holds fewer than 30,000 clones, with 65% to 90% as singletons. Autoimmune disease history or systemic immunosuppression led to patient exclusion. For this clone: Its antigen remains unknown.

The material was CD4+ or CD8+ T cells sorted from blood, obtained in a trial of the OX40 agonist ivuxolimab. The TCR was taken from an adult with an advanced solid tumor such as melanoma, head and neck, liver or kidney cancer.

CDR3 sequence: CASSDGGQYNEQFF. In DNA, the CDR3 is TGTGCCAGCAGCGACGGGGGGCAGTACAATGAGCAGTTCTTC. This chain connects TRBV5-6 to TRBJ2-1; perhaps TRBD2 as D (7 bases). Between the trimmed V and J ends, which lost 4 bases and 4 bases, there was a span of 12 bases. The V gene's germline CDR1 is SGHDT and CDR2 YYEEEE. The CDR3 loop spans 14 amino acids.